This T cell receptor beta chain stems from a study of technical replicates of blood from a handful of donors. Sequencing was performed with immunoSEQ multiplex PCR; in TCRdb, only in-frame clones are kept and a portion is missing. Here the sample spans roughly 79,000 clones, roughly 95% being singletons. Germline assignment: CDR1 SGHTA and CDR2 FQGTGA. This CDR3 is built from 13 residues. V shed 5 bases, J shed 1 base, and the junction held 2 bases outside the gene matches. This chain connects TRBV7-3 to TRBJ2-7, with TRBD1 matching 7 bases. The receptor was derived from a human donor in good health. The sequenced sample consisted of T cells isolated from PBMCs. This CDR3 is CASSPGQSYEQYF. CDR3 nucleotide sequence: TGTGCCAGCAGCCCGGGACAGTCCTACGAGCAGTACTTC.